This entry is about one TCR beta chain. Its antigen is currently not known. No much larger clone is present one base from it, and per-base qualities are unavailable. TCRbeta CDR3 regions were amplified from genomic DNA using the immunoSEQ Assay, a bias-controlled multiplex PCR. Processing in the source paper ran as follows. The number of nucleated cells in each sample was estimated from the amplification of reference gene primers within the assay. To quantify the absolute abundance of each unique TCRbeta CDR3 rearrangement, sequence reads were collapsed and filtered. For each sample, productive Simpson clonality was calculated by taking the square root of Simpson's diversity index across productive rearrangements. Imported from immuneACCESS, the table was reduced by TCRdb to in-frame sequences with V and J called. These copies leave out some clones; in studies compared against another copy, an unresolved V gene accounts for under half, and the cause of the remainder is not known. The V and J calls and clone size are taken from that table; D and trimming were inferred from the DNA. The sample table shows about 220,000 clones, and roughly 84% are seen once. The ten largest clonotypes hold 3% to 3.5% of the sample.

This sample was taken from a study of blood T cell repertoires in COVID-19 (dated by TCRdb to 2018 to 2020). Background for the entire study: The collaborator samples originated in the United States, Italy and Spain and spanned the acute and convalescent phases of COVID-19. The material from the prospective study consisted of cDNA or gDNA derived from T cells, B-cell-depleted T cells, or PBMCs. Deeply sampled blood TCRbeta repertoires from subjects exposed to, actively infected with, or recovered from COVID-19 were included in the dataset. The repertoires were released in a freely available public database meant as a resource for research on the immune response to SARS-CoV-2. Samples came from the ongoing ImmuneRACE study (first 160 participants) plus 1,254 subjects from 6 global collaborators. A de-identified subject ID, COVID-19 status, age in years and sex were almost always included in the sample metadata. HLA class I and class II types, where available, came from metadata supplied by the sample provider rather than from assay-based typing.

Results and caveats for the whole study, not just this receptor: Clinical and demographic metadata were provided uncurated, with the amount varying by source and participant.

Per the germline V gene (reference sequence), LNHDA is the CDR1 and SQIVND is the CDR2. Cut back by 5 bases and 5 bases, the V and J ends lie 11 bases apart. There are 13 amino acids in the CDR3, from cysteine to phenylalanine inclusive. Only CDR3 DNA is held: 39 bases, read in frame from base 1. Samples from volunteer blood donors who had recovered from COVID-19 were contributed by a second Seattle source. Collaborating institutions collected whole blood in K2EDTA tubes following their own protocols. For TCRbeta analysis, collaborators shipped samples as frozen whole blood, isolated PBMCs, or DNA extracted from either of those sample types.

The TCR sequence derives from a woman in her twenties or thirties who had recovered from COVID-19. The chain is made from TRBV19 and TRBJ2-3; the D segment cannot be called with confidence. The sequenced sample consisted of peripheral blood. The CDR3 is CASSDLKRDTQYF. The DNA sequence follows: TGTGCCAGTAGTGATCTCAAGAGAGATACGCAGTATTTT.